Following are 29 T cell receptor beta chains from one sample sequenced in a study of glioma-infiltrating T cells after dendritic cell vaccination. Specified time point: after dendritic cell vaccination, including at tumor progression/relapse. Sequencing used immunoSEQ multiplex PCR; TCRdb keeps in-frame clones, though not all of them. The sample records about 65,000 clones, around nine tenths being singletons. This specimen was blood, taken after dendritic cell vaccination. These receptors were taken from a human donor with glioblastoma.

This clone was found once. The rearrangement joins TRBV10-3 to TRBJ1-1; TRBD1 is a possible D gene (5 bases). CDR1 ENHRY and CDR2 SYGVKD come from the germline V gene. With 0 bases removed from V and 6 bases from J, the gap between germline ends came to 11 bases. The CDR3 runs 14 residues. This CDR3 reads CAISESRGISEAFF. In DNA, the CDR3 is TGTGCCATCAGTGAGTCACGGGGGATTTCTGAAGCTTTCTTT.

The CDR3 here is CASSLALGNTEAFF. DNA of the CDR3: TGCGCCAGCAGCTTGGCCCTAGGGAACACTGAAGCTTTCTTT. The chain couples TRBV5-1 to TRBJ1-1; the D is unclear. CDR1 is SGHRS, CDR2 YFSETQ, per germline. V was cut by 0 bases and J by 1 base, with 7 bases left in between. CDR3 length equals 14 residues.

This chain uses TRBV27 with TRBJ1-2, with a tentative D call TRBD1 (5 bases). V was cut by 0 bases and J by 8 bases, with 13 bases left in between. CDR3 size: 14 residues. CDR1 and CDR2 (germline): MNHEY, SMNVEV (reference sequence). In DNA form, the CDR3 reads TGTGCCAGCAGTTTATCGGGGGGTTCTCTAGGCTACACCTTC. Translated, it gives CASSLSGGSLGYTF.

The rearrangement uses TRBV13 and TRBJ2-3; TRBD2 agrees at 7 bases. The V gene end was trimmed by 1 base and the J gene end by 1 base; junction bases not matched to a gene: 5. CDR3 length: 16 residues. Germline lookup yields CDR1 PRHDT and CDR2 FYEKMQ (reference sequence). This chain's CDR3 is CASSLARLAGTDTQYF. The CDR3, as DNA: TGTGCCAGCAGCTTAGCACGCCTAGCGGGCACAGATACGCAGTATTTT.

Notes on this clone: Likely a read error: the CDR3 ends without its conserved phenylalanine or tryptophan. The CDR3 loop reads CATGMNQPQHL. CDR3 bases: TGTGCCACCGGGATGAATCAGCCCCAGCATCTT. The chain is built from TRBV27 and TRBJ1-5; D is uncertain. V was pared by 10 bases and J by 4 bases, with 8 bases between. CDR3 size: 11 residues. Per germline, CDR1 MNHEY and CDR2 SMNVEV (reference sequence).

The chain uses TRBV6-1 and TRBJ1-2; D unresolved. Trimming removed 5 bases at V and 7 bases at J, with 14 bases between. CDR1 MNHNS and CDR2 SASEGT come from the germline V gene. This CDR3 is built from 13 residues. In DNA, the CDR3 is TGTGCCAGCAGTCCTGGCAGGTCTTCTGGCTACACCTTC. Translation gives CASSPGRSSGYTF.

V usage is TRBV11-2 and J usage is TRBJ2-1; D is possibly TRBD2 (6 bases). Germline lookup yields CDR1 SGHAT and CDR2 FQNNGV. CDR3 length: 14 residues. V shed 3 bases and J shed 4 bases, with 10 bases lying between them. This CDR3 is CASSLDYLYNEQFF. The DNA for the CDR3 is TGTGCCAGCAGCTTGGACTATCTTTACAATGAGCAGTTCTTC.

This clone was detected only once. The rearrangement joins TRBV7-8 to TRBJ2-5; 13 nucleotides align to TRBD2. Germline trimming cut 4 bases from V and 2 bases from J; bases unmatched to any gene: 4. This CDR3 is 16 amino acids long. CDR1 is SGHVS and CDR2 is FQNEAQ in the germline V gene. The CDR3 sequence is CASSSRLAGGQETQYF. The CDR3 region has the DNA TGTGCCAGCAGCTCCCGACTAGCGGGGGGACAAGAGACCCAGTACTTC.

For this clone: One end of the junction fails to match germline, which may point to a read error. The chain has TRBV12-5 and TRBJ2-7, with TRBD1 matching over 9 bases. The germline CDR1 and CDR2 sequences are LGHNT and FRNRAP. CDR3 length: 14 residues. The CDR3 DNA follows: TGTGCTAGTGCTTTGGACAGGGGATCCTACGAGCAGTACTTC. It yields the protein CASALDRGSYEQYF.

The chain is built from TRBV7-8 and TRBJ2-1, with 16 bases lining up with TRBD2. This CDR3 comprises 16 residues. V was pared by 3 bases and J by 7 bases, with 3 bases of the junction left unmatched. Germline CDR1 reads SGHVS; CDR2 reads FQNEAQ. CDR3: CASSLGLAGGPNEQFF. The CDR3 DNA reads TGTGCCAGCAGCTTGGGACTAGCGGGGGGGCCGAATGAGCAGTTCTTC.

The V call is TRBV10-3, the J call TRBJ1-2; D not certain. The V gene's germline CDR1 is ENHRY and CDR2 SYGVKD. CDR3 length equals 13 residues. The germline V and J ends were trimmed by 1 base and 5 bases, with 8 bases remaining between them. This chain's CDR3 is CAISEFNSYGYTF. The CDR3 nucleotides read TGTGCCATCAGTGAGTTTAACAGTTATGGCTACACCTTC.

The CDR3 sequence is CASRPTGGSYNEQFF. CDR3 in DNA: TGTGCCAGCAGGCCCACAGGGGGCTCCTACAATGAGCAGTTCTTC. This chain connects TRBV7-3 to TRBJ2-1; TRBD1 agrees at 8 bases. V was clipped by 6 bases and J by 0 bases; unmatched bases: 4. The CDR3 sequence is 15 residues long. Germline CDR1 reads SGHTA; CDR2 reads FQGTGA.

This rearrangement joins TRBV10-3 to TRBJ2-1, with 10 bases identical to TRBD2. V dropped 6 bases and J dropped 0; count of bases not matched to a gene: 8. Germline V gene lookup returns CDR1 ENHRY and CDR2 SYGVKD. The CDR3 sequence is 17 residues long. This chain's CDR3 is CAIRGSGGGSSYNEQFF. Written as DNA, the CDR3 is TGTGCCATCAGAGGCAGCGGGGGGGGTAGCTCCTACAATGAGCAGTTCTTC.

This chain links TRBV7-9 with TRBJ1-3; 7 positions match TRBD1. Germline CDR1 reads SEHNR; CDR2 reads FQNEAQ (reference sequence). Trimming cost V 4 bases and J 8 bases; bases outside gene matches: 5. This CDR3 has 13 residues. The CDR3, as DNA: TGTGCCAGCAGCTCCCCACAGGGGTACACCATATATTTT. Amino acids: CASSSPQGYTIYF.

The CDR3 spells CASSPTGGFSGYTF. The CDR3 nucleotides are TGTGCCAGTAGTCCCACGGGGGGGTTCAGTGGCTACACCTTC. This chain uses TRBV19 with TRBJ1-2; D is possibly TRBD1 (5 bases). The germline V gene encodes CDR1 LNHDA and CDR2 SQIVND (reference sequence). The CDR3 sequence is 14 residues long. The germline V and J ends were trimmed by 5 bases and 7 bases, with 17 bases remaining between them.

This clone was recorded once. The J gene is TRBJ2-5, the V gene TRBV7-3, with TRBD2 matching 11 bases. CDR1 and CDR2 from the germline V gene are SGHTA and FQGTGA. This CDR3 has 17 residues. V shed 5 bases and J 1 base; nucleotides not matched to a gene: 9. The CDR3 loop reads CASSPGGTSGRQETQYF. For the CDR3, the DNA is TGTGCCAGCAGCCCAGGTGGGACTAGCGGACGCCAAGAGACCCAGTACTTC.

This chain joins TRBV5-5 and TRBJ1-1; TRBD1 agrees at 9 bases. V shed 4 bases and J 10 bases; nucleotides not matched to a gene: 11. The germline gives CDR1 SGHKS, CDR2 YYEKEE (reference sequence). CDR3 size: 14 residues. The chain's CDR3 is CASSTLRDRVRAFF. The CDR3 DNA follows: TGTGCCAGCAGCACCCTCAGGGACAGGGTTAGAGCTTTCTTT.

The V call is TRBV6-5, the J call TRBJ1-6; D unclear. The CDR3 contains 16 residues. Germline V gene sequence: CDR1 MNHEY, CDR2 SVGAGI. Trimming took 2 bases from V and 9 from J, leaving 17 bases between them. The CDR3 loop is CASSYGGGISGSPLHF. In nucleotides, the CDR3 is TGTGCCAGCAGTTACGGCGGAGGGATCAGCGGTTCACCCCTCCACTTT.

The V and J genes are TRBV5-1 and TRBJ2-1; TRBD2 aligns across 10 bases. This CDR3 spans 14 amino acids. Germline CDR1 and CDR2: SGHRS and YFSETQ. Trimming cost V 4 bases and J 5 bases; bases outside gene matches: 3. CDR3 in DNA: TGCGCCAGCAGCGCTAGCGGGAGAGACAATGAGCAGTTCTTC. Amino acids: CASSASGRDNEQFF.

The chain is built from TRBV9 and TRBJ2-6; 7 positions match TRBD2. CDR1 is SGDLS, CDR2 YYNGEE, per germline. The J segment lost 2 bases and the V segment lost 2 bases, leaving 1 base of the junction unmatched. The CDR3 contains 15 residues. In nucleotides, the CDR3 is TGTGCCAGCAGCGTTGGGGGGGCTGGGGCCAACGTCCTGACTTTC. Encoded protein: CASSVGGAGANVLTF.

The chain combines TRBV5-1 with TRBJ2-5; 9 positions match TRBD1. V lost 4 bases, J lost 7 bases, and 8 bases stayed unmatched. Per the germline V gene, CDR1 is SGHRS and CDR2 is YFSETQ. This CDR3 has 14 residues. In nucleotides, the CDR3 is TGCGCCAGCAGCGAGGGACAGGGCGGGGTGACCCAGTACTTC. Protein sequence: CASSEGQGGVTQYF.

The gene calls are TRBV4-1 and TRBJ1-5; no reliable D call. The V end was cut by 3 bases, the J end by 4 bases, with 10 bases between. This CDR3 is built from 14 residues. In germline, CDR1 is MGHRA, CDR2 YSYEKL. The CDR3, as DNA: TGCGCCAGCAGCCATGGAGGGAATAATCAGCCCCAGCATTTT. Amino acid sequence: CASSHGGNNQPQHF.

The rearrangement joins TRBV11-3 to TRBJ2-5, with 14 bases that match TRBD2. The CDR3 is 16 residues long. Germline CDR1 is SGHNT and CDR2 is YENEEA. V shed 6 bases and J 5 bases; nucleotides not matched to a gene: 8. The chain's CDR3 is CASSPGLAGAGETQYF. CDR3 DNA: TGTGCCAGCAGTCCGGGACTAGCGGGAGCGGGTGAGACCCAGTACTTC.

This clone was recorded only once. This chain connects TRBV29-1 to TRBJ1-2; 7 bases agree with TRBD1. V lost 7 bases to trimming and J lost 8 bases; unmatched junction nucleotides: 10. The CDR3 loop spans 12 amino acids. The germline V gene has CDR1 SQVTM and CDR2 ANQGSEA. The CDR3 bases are TGCAGCGCTAGACAGGGTACGGAGGGCTACACCTTC. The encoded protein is CSARQGTEGYTF. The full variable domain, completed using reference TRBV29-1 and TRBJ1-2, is SAVISQKPSRDICQRGTSLTIQCQVDSQVTMMFWYRQQPGQSLTLIATANQGSEATYESGFVIDKFPISRPNLTFSTLTVSNMSPEDSSIYLCSARQGTEGYTFGSGTRLTVV.

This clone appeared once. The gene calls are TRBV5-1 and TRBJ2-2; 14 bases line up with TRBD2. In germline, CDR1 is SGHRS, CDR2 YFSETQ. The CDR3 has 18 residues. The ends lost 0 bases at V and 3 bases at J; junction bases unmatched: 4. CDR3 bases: TGCGCCAGCAGCTTGGCCGGGACTAGCGGGGGTCACACCGGGGAGCTGTTTTTT. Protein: CASSLAGTSGGHTGELFF. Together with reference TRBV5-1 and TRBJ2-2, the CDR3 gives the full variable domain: KAGVTQTPRYLIKTRGQQVTLSCSPISGHRSVSWYQQTPGQGLQFLFEYFSETQRNKGNFPGRFSGRQFSNSRSEMNVSTLELGDSALYLCASSLAGTSGGHTGELFFGEGSRLTVL.

CDR3 coding DNA: TGTGCCAGCAGCAAAGACCGAGGGGGCGCCGGAATGAACACTGAAGCTTTCTTT. Amino acid sequence: CASSKDRGGAGMNTEAFF. This chain connects TRBV9 to TRBJ1-1, with 7 bases aligning to TRBD1. CDR3 length equals 18 residues. CDR1 is SGDLS, CDR2 YYNGEE, per germline. Unmatched junction bases numbered 15, after V lost 4 bases and J lost 0 bases.

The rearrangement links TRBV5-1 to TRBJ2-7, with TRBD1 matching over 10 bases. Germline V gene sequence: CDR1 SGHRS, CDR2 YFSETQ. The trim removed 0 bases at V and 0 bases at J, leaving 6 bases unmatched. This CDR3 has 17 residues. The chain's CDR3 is CASSLGRGTGDSYEQYF. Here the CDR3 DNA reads TGCGCCAGCAGCTTGGGACGAGGGACAGGGGACTCCTACGAGCAGTACTTC.

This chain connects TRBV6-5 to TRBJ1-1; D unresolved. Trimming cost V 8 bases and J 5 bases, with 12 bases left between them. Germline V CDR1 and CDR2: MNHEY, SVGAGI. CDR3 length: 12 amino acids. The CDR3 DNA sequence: TGTGCCAGCCTCAGCGGGCGGACTGAAGCTTTCTTT. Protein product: CASLSGRTEAFF.

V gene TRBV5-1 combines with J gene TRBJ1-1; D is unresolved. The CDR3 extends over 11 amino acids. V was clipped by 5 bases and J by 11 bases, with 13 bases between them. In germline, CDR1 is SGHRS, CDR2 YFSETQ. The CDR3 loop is CASRGDKRAFF. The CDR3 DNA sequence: TGCGCCAGCAGGGGCGACAAGCGGGCTTTCTTT.